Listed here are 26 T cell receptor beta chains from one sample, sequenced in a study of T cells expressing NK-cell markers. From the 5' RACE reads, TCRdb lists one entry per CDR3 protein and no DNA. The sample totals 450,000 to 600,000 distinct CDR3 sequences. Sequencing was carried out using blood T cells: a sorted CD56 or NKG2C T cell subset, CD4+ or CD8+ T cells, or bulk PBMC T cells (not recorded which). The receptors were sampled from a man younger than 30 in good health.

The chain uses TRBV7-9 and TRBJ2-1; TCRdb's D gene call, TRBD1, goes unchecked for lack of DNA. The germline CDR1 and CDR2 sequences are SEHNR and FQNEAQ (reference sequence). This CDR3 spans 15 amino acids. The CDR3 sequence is CASSRHGTGERKQFF. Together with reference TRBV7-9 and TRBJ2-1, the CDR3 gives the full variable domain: DTGVSQNPRHKITKRGQNVTFRCDPISEHNRLYWYRQTLGQGPEFLTYFQNEAQLEKSRLLSDRFSAERPKGSFSTLEIQRTEQGDSAMYLCASSRHGTGERKQFFGPGTRLTVL.

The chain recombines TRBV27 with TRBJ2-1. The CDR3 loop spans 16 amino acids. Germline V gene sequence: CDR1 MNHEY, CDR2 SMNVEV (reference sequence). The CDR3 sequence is CASSLLGPRSNNEQFF.

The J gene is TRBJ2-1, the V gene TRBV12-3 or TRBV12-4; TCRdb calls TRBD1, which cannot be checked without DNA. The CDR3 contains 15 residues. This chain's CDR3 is CASSDGTHDYNEQFF.

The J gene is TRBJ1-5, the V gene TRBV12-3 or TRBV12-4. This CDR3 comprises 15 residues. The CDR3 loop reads CASSLDNRGDQPQHF.

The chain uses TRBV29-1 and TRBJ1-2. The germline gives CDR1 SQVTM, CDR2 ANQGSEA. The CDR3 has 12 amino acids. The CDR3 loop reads CSVDSGRDGYTF.

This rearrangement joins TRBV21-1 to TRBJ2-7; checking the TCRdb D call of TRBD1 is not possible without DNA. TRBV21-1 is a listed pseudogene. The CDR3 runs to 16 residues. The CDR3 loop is CASSKIGTGEEYEQYF.

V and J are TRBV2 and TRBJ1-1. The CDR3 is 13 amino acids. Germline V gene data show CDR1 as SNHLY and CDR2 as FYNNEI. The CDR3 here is CASSSTKNTEAFF.

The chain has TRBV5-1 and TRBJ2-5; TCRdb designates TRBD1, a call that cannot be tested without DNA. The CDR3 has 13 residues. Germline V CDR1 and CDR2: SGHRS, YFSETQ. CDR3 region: CASSLQGGETQYF.

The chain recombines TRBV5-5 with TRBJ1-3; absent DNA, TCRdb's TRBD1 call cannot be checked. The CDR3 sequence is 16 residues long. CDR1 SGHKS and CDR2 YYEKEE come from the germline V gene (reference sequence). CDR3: CASSLRLGGNGDTIYF.

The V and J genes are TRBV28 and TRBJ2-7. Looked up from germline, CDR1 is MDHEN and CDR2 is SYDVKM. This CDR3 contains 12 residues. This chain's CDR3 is CASSEHVYEQYF.

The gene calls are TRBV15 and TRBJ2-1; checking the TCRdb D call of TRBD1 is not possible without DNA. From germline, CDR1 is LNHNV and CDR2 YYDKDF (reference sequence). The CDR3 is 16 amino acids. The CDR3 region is CATSRGAGQAYNEQFF.

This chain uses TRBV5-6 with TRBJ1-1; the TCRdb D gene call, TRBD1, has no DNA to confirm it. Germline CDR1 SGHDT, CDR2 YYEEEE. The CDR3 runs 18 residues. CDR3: CASSLGVTGRPMNTEAFF.

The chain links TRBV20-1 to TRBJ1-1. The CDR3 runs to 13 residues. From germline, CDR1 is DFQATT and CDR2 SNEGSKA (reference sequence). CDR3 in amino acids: CSATGGVGTEAFF.

The CDR3 region is CASRVAGAMNEQFF. The chain combines TRBV5-1 with TRBJ2-1; no DNA is available, so the TRBD2 call from TCRdb remains unchecked. Germline assignment: CDR1 SGHRS and CDR2 YFSETQ. This CDR3 is 14 amino acids long.

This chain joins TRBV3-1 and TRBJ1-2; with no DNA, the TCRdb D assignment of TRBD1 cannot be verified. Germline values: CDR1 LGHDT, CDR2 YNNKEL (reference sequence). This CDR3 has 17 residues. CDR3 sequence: CASSLWSGTELNYGYTF.

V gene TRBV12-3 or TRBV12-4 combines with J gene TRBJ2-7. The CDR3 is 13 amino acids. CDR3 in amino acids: CASMRGTTYEQYF.

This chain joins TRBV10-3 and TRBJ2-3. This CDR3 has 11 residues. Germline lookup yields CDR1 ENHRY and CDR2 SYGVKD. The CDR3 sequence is CAISDKYTQYF.

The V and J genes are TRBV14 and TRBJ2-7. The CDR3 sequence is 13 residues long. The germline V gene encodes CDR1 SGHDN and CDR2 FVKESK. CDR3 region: CASSQATLLAQYF.

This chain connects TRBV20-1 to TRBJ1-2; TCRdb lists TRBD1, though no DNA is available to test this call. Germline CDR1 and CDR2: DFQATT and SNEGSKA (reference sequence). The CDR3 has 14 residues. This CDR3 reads CSAHPPGQGSGYTF.

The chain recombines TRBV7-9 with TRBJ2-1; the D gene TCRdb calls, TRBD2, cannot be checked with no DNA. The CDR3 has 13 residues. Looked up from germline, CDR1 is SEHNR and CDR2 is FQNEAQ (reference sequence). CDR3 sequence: CASSLFGGIEQFF.

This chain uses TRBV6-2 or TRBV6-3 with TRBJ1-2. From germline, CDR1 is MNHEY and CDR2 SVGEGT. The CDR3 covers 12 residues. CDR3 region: CASRDGSWGYTF.

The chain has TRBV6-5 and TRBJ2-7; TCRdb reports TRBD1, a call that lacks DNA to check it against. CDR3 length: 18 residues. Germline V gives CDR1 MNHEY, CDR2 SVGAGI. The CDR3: CASSYPTGPPFGSYEQYF.

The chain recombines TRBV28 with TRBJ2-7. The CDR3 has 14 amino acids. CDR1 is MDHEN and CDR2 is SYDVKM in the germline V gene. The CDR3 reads CASKEHLLPYEQYF.

The CDR3 region is CASTLLPGLANTGELFF. V is TRBV21-1 and J is TRBJ2-2; the D call of TRBD2 rests on TCRdb alone, since no DNA is present to check it. TRBV21-1 is listed as a pseudogene. The CDR3 covers 17 residues.

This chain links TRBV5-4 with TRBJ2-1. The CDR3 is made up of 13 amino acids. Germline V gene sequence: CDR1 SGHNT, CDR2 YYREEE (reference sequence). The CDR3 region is CASSLTDGNEQFF.

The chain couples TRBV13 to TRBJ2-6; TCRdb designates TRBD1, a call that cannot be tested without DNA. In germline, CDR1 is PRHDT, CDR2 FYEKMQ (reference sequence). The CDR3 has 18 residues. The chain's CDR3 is CASSFRDRDFLGANVLTF. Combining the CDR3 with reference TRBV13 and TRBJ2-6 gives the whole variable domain AAGVIQSPRHLIKEKRETATLKCYPIPRHDTVYWYQQGPGQDPQFLISFYEKMQSDKGSIPDRFSAQQFSDYHSELNMSSLELGDSALYFCASSFRDRDFLGANVLTFGAGSRLTVL.